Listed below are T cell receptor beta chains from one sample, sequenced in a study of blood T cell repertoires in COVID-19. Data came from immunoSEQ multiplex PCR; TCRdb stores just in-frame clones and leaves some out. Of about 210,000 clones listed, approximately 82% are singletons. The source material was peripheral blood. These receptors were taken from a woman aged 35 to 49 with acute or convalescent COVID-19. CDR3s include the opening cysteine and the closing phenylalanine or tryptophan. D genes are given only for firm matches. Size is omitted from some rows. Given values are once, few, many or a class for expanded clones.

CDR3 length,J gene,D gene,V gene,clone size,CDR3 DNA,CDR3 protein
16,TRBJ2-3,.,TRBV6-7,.,TGTGCCAGCAGTACTCAGACAGAAGTTCACACAGATACGCAGTATTTT,CASSTQTEVHTDTQYF
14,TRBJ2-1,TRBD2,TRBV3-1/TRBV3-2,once,TGTGCCAGCAGCCAAGTTGCGGGAGGAAATGAGCAGTTCTTC,CASSQVAGGNEQFF
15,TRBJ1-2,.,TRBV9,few,TGTGCCAGCAGCGTATTGGGGCAGTCTGACTATGGCTACACCTTC,CASSVLGQSDYGYTF
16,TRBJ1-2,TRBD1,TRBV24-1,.,TGTGCCACCAGTGATTCCCGACAGGGGCTCGACTATGGCTACACCTTC,CATSDSRQGLDYGYTF
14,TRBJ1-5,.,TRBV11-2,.,TGTGCCAGCAGCTTAGTAGCGTCAGTTCAGCCCCAGCATTTT,CASSLVASVQPQHF
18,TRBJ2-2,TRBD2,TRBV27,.,TGTGCCAGCAGTCCCGGGGCTAGCGGGAGTTATTTCACCGGGGAGCTGTTTTTT,CASSPGASGSYFTGELFF
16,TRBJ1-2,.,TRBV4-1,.,TGCGCCAGCAGCCAAGGATTTCAGGGACTCCGGCGAGGCTACACCTTC,CASSQGFQGLRRGYTF
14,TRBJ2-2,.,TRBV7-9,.,TGTGCCAGCAGCTTAGGGGGGACTGCCGGGGAGCTGTTTTTT,CASSLGGTAGELFF
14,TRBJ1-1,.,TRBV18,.,TGTGCCAGCTCACGAGGACAGCCTGACACTGAAGCTTTCTTT,CASSRGQPDTEAFF
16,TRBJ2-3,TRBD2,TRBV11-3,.,TGTGCCAGCAGCTCCCAGAGCGGGGGGAGCACAGATACGCAGTATTTT,CASSSQSGGSTDTQYF
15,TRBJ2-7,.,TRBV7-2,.,TGTGCCAGCAGCTTTGGAGGGTCATCCTCCTACGAGCAGTACTTC,CASSFGGSSSYEQYF
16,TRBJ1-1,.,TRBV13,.,TGTGCCAGCAGCTTAGGGGCAGGGTGGATGAACACTGAAGCTTTCTTT,CASSLGAGWMNTEAFF
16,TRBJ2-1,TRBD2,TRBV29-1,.,TGCAGCGTTGGAGGACTAGCGGGAGAGCTCGTCAATGAGCAGTTCTTC,CSVGGLAGELVNEQFF
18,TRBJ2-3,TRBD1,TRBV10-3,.,TGTGCCATCAGTGAATCCGGGACAGGGGCCGTCCAGACAGATACGCAGTATTTT,CAISESGTGAVQTDTQYF
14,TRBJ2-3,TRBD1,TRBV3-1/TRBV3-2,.,TGTGCCAGCAGGGACAGGGCTAGCACAGATACGCAGTATTTT,CASRDRASTDTQYF
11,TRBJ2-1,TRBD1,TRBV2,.,TGTGCCAGGCAGACAGGGAATGAGCAGTTCTTC,CARQTGNEQFF
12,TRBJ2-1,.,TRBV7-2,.,TGTGCCAGCAGCTTAGTGGGCGATGAGCAGTTCTTC,CASSLVGDEQFF
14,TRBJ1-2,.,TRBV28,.,TGTGCCAGCAGTTTTTTTAGCAGGGGAGAAGGCTACACCTTC,CASSFFSRGEGYTF
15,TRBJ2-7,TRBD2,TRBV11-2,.,TGTGCCAGCACGCTACCTGGGACTAGCGGGAGCAGTGCGTACTTC,CASTLPGTSGSSAYF
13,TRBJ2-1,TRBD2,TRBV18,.,TGTGCCAGCTCAACTAGCGGGAGAGATGAGCAGTTCTTC,CASSTSGRDEQFF
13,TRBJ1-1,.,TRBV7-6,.,TGTGCCAGCAGCTTAAGCGAACGGACTGAAGCTTTCTTT,CASSLSERTEAFF
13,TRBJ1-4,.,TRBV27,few,TGTGCCAGCAGTTTTCAGGGAGGGGAAAAACTGTTTTTT,CASSFQGGEKLFF
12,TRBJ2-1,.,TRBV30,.,TGTGCCTGGGGCCCGAGGGGGAATGAGCAGTTCTTC,CAWGPRGNEQFF
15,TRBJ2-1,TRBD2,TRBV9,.,TGTGCCAGCAGCCCTACTAGCGGGGGGGTGTATGAGCAGTTCTTC,CASSPTSGGVYEQFF
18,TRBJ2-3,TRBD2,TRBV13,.,TGTGCCAGCAGCTTCCGACTAGCGGGGGACACTAGCACAGATACGCAGTATTTT,CASSFRLAGDTSTDTQYF
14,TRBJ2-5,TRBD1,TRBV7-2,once,TGTGCCAGCAGGTCCGGGACAGGGGTAGAGACCCAGTACTTC,CASRSGTGVETQYF
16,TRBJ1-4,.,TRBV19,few,TGTGCCAGTAGTATATCTCTAAGGGGGACTAATGAAAAACTGTTTTTT,CASSISLRGTNEKLFF
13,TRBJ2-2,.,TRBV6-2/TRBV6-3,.,TGTGCCAGCAGTTATCAGGACACCGGGGAGCTGTTTTTT,CASSYQDTGELFF
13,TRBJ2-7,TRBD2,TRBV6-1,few,TGTGCCAGCAGAGAAGGGTGGGGGGGCGAGCAGTACTTC,CASREGWGGEQYF
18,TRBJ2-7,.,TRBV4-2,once,TGTGCCAGCAGCCAAGACCCCATCAGGGGGGCACTTACCTACGAGCAGTACTTC,CASSQDPIRGALTYEQYF
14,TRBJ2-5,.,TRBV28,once,TGTGCCACCCGAACAGGGATTGGGCCAGAGACCCAGTACTTC,CATRTGIGPETQYF
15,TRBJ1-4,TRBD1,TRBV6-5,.,TGTGCAGGAGGACAGGAGGGATTGCCTAATGAAAAACTGTTTTTT,CAGGQEGLPNEKLFF
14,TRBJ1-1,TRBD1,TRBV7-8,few,TGTGCCAGCAGCCCGAGACAGGGTGACACTGAAGCTTTCTTT,CASSPRQGDTEAFF